A single sample gave rise to the 5 T cell receptor beta chains below, sequenced in a study of blood T cell repertoires in COVID-19 (dated by TCRdb to 2020 to 2022). Library prep was done by the immunoSEQ multiplex PCR assay. TCRdb's version of the immuneACCESS table is confined to in-frame rearrangements and falls short of the full clone set. An unresolved V gene accounts for under half of the shortfall where checked; the remainder is of unknown origin. The sample data list about 73,000 clones, and around 90% of these were observed just once. The top ten clones comprise 15% to 20% of the sample. Sequencing was performed on peripheral blood. These receptors were taken from a woman at least 80 years old with active or convalescent COVID-19.

Only one count was recorded for this clone. The genes are TRBV24-1 and TRBJ2-5; 12 bases line up with TRBD1. Germline values: CDR1 KGHDR, CDR2 SFDVKD. The ends lost 5 bases at V and 4 bases at J; junction bases unmatched: 4. The length of the CDR3 is 15 residues. The CDR3, as DNA: TGTGCCACCAGTGGTTGGGACAGGGGGCGAGAGACCCAGTACTTC. Translation gives CATSGWDRGRETQYF.

The V call is TRBV3-1 (or the pseudogene TRBV3-2), the J call TRBJ1-2; no firm D call. Germline assignment: CDR1 LGHDT and CDR2 YNNKEL (reference sequence). Trimming pared 1 base from V and 4 bases from J, leaving 10 bases between. The CDR3 covers 14 residues. The CDR3 loop reads CASSQGGLLYGYTF. CDR3 nucleotide sequence: TGTGCCAGCAGCCAAGGCGGACTCCTCTATGGCTACACCTTC.

The chain carries TRBV2 and TRBJ1-4; 7 bases match TRBD1. The V segment lost 7 bases and the J segment 4 bases; nucleotides outside the gene matches: 3. Germline V gene data show CDR1 as SNHLY and CDR2 as FYNNEI. This CDR3 is built from 13 residues. The CDR3 nucleotides read TGTGCCAGCAATTACAGGGGTAATGAAAAACTGTTTTTT. This sequence encodes CASNYRGNEKLFF.

V is TRBV15 and J is TRBJ2-3; D unclear. Trimming cost V 5 bases and J 7 bases, with 16 bases left between them. The germline V gene has CDR1 LNHNV and CDR2 YYDKDF (reference sequence). The CDR3 has 14 residues. The chain's CDR3 is CATSPREVSYTQYF. The CDR3 DNA reads as TGTGCCACCAGCCCCCGAGAGGTGTCTTATACGCAGTATTTT.

The chain couples TRBV30 to TRBJ1-4, with D uncertain. Germline values: CDR1 GTSNPN, CDR2 SVGIG (reference sequence). CDR3 length equals 13 residues. V lost 0 bases, J lost 8 bases, and 10 bases lay in between. Here the CDR3 DNA reads TGTGCCTGGAGTGTTGTGAGTTTGGAAAAACTGTTTTTT. It is translated as CAWSVVSLEKLFF.